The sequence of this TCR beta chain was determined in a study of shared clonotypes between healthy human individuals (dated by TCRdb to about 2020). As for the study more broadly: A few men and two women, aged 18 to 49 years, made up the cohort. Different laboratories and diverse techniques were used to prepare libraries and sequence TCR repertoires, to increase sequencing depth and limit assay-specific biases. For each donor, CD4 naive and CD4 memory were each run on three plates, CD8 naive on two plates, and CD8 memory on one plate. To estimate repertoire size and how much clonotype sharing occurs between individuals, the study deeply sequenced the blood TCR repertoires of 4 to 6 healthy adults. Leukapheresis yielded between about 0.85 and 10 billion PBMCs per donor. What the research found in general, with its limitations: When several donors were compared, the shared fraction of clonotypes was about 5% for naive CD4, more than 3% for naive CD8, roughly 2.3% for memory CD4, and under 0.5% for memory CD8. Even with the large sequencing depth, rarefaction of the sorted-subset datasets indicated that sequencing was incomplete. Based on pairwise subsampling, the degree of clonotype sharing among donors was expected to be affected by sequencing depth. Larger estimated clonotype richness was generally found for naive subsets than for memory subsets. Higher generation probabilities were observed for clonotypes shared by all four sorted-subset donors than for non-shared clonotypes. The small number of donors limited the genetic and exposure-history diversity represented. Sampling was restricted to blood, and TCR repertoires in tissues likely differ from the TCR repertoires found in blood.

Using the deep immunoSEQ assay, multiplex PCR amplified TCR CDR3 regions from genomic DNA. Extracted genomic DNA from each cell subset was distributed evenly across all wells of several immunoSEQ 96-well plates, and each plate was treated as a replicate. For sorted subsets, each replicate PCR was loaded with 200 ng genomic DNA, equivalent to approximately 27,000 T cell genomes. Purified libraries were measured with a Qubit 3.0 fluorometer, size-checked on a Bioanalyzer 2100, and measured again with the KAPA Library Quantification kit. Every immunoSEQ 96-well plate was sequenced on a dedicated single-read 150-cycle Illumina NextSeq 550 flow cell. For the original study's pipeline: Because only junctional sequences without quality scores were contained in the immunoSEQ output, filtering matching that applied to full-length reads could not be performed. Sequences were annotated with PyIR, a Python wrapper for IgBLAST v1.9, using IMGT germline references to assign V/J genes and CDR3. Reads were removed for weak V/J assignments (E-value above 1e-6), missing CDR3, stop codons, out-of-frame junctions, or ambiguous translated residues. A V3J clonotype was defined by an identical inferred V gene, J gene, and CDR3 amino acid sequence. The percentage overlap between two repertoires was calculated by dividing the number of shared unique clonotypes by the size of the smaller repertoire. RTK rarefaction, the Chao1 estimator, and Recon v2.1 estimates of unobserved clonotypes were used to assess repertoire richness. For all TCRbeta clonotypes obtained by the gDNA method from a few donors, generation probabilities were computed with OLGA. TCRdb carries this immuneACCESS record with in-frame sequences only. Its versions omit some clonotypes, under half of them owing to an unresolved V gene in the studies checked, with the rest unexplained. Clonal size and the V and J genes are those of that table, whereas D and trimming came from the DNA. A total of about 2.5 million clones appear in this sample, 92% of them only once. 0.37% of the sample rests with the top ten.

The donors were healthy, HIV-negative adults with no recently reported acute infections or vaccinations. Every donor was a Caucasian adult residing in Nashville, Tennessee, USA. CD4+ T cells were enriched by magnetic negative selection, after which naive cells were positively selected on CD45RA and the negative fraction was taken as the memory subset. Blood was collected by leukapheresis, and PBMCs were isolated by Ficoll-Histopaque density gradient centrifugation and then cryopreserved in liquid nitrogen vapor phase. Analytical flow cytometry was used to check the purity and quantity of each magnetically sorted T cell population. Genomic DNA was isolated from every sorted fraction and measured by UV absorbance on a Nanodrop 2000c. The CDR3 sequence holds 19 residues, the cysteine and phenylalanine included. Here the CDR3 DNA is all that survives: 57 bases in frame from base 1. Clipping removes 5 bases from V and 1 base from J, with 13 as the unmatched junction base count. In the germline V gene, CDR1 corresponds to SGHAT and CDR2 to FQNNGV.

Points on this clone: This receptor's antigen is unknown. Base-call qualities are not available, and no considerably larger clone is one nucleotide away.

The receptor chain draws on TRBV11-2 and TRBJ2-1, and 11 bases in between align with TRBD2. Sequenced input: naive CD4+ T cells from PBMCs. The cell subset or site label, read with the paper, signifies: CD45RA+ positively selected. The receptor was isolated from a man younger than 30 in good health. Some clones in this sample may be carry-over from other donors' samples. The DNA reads TGTGCCAGCAGCCGACGATCACTAGCGGGAGAAGGGTCCTACAATGAGCAGTTCTTC. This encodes CASSRRSLAGEGSYNEQFF.